Listed below are T cell receptor beta chains from one sample, sequenced in a study of immune characterization of retroperitoneal liposarcoma. TCRdb passed the PCR reads through MiXCR, listing each CDR3 protein once. Of around 3,000 distinct CDR3 sequences in the sample, about 45% were seen once. Sequencing was performed on tumor tissue. The source of these receptors is a male donor with retroperitoneal liposarcoma. CDR3s leave out the opening cysteine and the closing phenylalanine or tryptophan. Each record gives: J gene, V gene, CDR3 protein.

j_call: TRBJ2-1
v_call: TRBV6-1
cdr3_aa: ASSPASLGEVDEQF

j_call: TRBJ2-1
v_call: TRBV7-2
cdr3_aa: ASSQRRLAVNEQF

j_call: TRBJ2-1
v_call: TRBV6-1
cdr3_aa: ASSPTGLAGGPSYNEQF

j_call: TRBJ2-1
v_call: TRBV6-5
cdr3_aa: ASSYQQSNEQF

j_call: .
v_call: TRBV6-1
cdr3_aa: ASSDGGRNYEQY

j_call: TRBJ1-6
v_call: TRBV7-6
cdr3_aa: ASSLVGQGNSPLH

j_call: TRBJ2-2
v_call: TRBV19
cdr3_aa: ASTTGYPSDTGELF

j_call: TRBJ2-5
v_call: TRBV6-1
cdr3_aa: ASSALLPGETQY

j_call: TRBJ1-2
v_call: TRBV6-8
cdr3_aa: ASKGGGDGYT

j_call: TRBJ2-5
v_call: TRBV6-5
cdr3_aa: ASSYSRGGAGQETQY

j_call: TRBJ1-5
v_call: TRBV6-6
cdr3_aa: ASSQGYSNQPQH

j_call: TRBJ2-1
v_call: TRBV6-1
cdr3_aa: ASSVRTVSNEQF

j_call: TRBJ2-2
v_call: TRBV6-1
cdr3_aa: ASSLRTGDTGELF

j_call: TRBJ2-7
v_call: TRBV6-1
cdr3_aa: ASVRIGYEQY

j_call: TRBJ2-3
v_call: TRBV12-3/TRBV12-4
cdr3_aa: ASSPHVGRPDTQY

j_call: TRBJ2-1
v_call: TRBV11-3
cdr3_aa: ASSFMGGGSLTNEQF

j_call: .
v_call: TRBV7-2
cdr3_aa: ASTTRGLANYEQY

j_call: TRBJ2-3
v_call: TRBV6-5
cdr3_aa: ASSSPRSGKADTQY

j_call: TRBJ2-2
v_call: TRBV7-6
cdr3_aa: ASSLRGEEDTGELF

j_call: .
v_call: TRBV14
cdr3_aa: ASSQGPTSGRAWGEQY

j_call: TRBJ2-3
v_call: TRBV7-6
cdr3_aa: ASSRLGGTDTQY

j_call: TRBJ2-1
v_call: TRBV6-1
cdr3_aa: ASSEATGWGGSYNEQF

j_call: .
v_call: TRBV6-1
cdr3_aa: ASSLTGGAYNEQY

j_call: TRBJ2-3
v_call: TRBV7-2
cdr3_aa: ASSLARGSGADTQY

j_call: TRBJ2-7
v_call: TRBV6-1
cdr3_aa: ASSEGGSGYEQY

j_call: TRBJ2-5
v_call: TRBV7-6
cdr3_aa: ASSENGGGEETQY

j_call: TRBJ2-1
v_call: TRBV12-3/TRBV12-4
cdr3_aa: ASLASGGGNNEQF

j_call: TRBJ2-1
v_call: TRBV6-1
cdr3_aa: ASSDGLTGDHEQF

j_call: TRBJ2-1
v_call: TRBV7-2
cdr3_aa: ASSLVATSGSSEQF

j_call: TRBJ2-1
v_call: TRBV6-2/TRBV6-3
cdr3_aa: ASSYSVDYNEQF

j_call: TRBJ2-1
v_call: TRBV11-3
cdr3_aa: ASSLERGRLNEQF

j_call: TRBJ2-1
v_call: TRBV4-1
cdr3_aa: ASSQERLAGDEQF

j_call: .
v_call: TRBV6-6
cdr3_aa: ASSSGAFPYGETQY

j_call: TRBJ2-3
v_call: TRBV12-3/TRBV12-4
cdr3_aa: ASSLVDTQY

j_call: .
v_call: TRBV27
cdr3_aa: ASSTRAPYNEQY

j_call: TRBJ2-6
v_call: TRBV6-1
cdr3_aa: ASSETGGGGANVLT

j_call: TRBJ1-1
v_call: TRBV6-1
cdr3_aa: ASSESFGQGALPAF

j_call: TRBJ2-1
v_call: TRBV7-2
cdr3_aa: ASSIDTGVTYEQF

j_call: TRBJ2-1
v_call: TRBV6-5
cdr3_aa: ASSYRASGEDEQF

j_call: TRBJ2-1
v_call: TRBV6-1
cdr3_aa: ASSVRDGYEQF

j_call: TRBJ1-3
v_call: TRBV27
cdr3_aa: ASSLSGSSGNTIY

j_call: TRBJ2-1
v_call: TRBV6-1
cdr3_aa: ASSEVAESVNEQF

j_call: TRBJ2-5
v_call: TRBV7-9
cdr3_aa: ASSSPAQAPNQETQY

j_call: TRBJ2-7
v_call: TRBV6-1
cdr3_aa: ASHRAGGIYEQY

j_call: .
v_call: TRBV7-2
cdr3_aa: ASTLGYNEQY

j_call: TRBJ2-1
v_call: TRBV7-6
cdr3_aa: ASSLESGGGHNEQF

j_call: TRBJ2-1
v_call: TRBV11-3
cdr3_aa: ASSFPATGGEQC

j_call: TRBJ2-1
v_call: TRBV12-3/TRBV12-4
cdr3_aa: ASTVGGRSYNEQF

j_call: TRBJ2-1
v_call: TRBV11-2
cdr3_aa: ASSLGTGEWNEQF